This TCR beta chain originates from a study of T cell responses to AZD1222 COVID-19 vaccine. Overall study findings and caveats: Donors skewed white British and female; clonal diversity was possibly underestimated.

Data came from immunoSEQ multiplex PCR; TCRdb stores just in-frame clones and leaves some out. The sample holds 130,000 to 150,000 clones, around 90% seen once. This clone showed up just a few times. Its antigen is not identified. The sample here was peripheral blood, taken on day 0 of AZD1222 vaccination. The sequence came from an adult in good health.

CDR3 sequence (DNA): TGTGCCAGCAGCTTCGGGGGGCGTGGGGAGCAGTACTTC. This encodes CASSFGGRGEQYF. The chain recombines TRBV11-2 with TRBJ2-7; perhaps TRBD2 as D (7 bases). Per germline, CDR1 SGHAT and CDR2 FQNNGV. V lost 3 bases to trimming and J lost 7 bases, with 13 bases between them. This CDR3 comprises 13 residues.